The clone carrying this TCR beta chain was recorded once. Repertoires were generated with immunoSEQ multiplex PCR, while TCRdb's copy carries only in-frame clones and drops some. The table includes 15,000 or so clones, more than 75% detected once. This sample was included in a study of blood T cell repertoires in COVID-19. Study summary: The samples span acute and convalescent COVID-19 from the United States, Italy and Spain.

The CDR3 totals 19 residues. CDR1 is SGHAT, CDR2 FQNNGV, per germline. Trimming took 1 base from V and 4 from J; bases not matched to a gene: 15. The chain employs TRBV11-2 and TRBJ2-5; 10 nucleotides line up with TRBD2. Material for sequencing was peripheral blood. This receptor was identified in a human donor in a cohort sampled during active COVID-19. The CDR3 nucleotides read TGTGCCAGCAGCTTAGCAAGCGGGGGGGCCTATCAGTTTCTAGAGACCCAGTACTTC. Translated: CASSLASGGAYQFLETQYF.